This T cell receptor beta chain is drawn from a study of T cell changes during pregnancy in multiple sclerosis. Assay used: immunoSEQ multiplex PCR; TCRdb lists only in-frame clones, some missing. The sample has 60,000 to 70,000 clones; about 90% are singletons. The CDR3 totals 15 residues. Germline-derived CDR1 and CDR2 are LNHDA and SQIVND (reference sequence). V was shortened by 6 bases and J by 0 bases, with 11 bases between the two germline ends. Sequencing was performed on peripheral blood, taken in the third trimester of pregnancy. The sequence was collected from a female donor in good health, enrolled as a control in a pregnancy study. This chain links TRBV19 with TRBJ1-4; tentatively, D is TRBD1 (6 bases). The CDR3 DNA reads TGTGCCAGTAGCCAACGACAGGCAACTAATGAAAAACTGTTTTTT. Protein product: CASSQRQATNEKLFF.